This paragraph covers one T cell receptor (beta chain) sequence. These data come from a study of CD8 T cells in Susac syndrome. Looking at the study overall: There were Susac syndrome patients who were therapy-naive at blood draw, others on corticosteroids, and others on intravenous immunoglobulin alone.

V was cut by 4 bases and J by 8 bases, with 11 bases left in between. The CDR3 loop spans 12 amino acids. Per the germline V gene, CDR1 is MGHRA and CDR2 is YSYEKL. Recently defined diagnostic criteria classed the Susac syndrome patients as definite or probable. Reverse transcription of 0.5 to 1 ug RNA was carried out with random hexamers. A single record per CDR3 protein comes from TCRdb applying MiXCR to the immunoSEQ multiplex PCR reads. This table has some 130,000 distinct CDR3 sequences, about 95% appearing once. This receptor was obtained from a human donor with Susac syndrome. The sequenced sample was CD8+ T cells from PBMCs. The gene calls are TRBV4-1 and TRBJ1-1, with D tentatively TRBD1 (5 bases). CDR3 bases: TGCGCCAGCAGCCTTTGGGGGGGAGAAGCTTTCTTT. It yields the protein CASSLWGGEAFF.